One T cell receptor beta chain is described in this entry. Its specificity is not known. The table came from immunoSEQ multiplex PCR; TCRdb's copy has only in-frame clones and leaves some out. This table has 150,000 to 200,000 clones, roughly 88% appearing once. These data come from a study of cytotoxic CD8 clonotypes in ibrutinib-treated CLL. Study background: Within the patient group, about ten were relapsed/refractory and approximately 15 treatment-naive, and some 18 were IGHV unmutated. Overall study results and limits: Clonality went higher at ibrutinib response and then dropped back toward baseline at progression. Baseline clonality, above age-matched healthy donor levels, tracked circulating CD8+ T-cell counts.

Trimming removed 7 bases from V and 3 bases from J, with 10 bases in between. This CDR3 comprises 12 residues. Germline V gene data show CDR1 as MDHEN and CDR2 as SYDVKM. This chain connects TRBV28 to TRBJ2-7; D remains unclear. The starting material was PBMCs, obtained at disease progression, from a patient treated with ibrutinib. This receptor was obtained from a human donor with chronic lymphocytic leukemia. The CDR3 protein is CASTALHYEQYF. The DNA of the CDR3 is TGTGCCAGCACCGCTCTTCACTACGAGCAGTACTTC.